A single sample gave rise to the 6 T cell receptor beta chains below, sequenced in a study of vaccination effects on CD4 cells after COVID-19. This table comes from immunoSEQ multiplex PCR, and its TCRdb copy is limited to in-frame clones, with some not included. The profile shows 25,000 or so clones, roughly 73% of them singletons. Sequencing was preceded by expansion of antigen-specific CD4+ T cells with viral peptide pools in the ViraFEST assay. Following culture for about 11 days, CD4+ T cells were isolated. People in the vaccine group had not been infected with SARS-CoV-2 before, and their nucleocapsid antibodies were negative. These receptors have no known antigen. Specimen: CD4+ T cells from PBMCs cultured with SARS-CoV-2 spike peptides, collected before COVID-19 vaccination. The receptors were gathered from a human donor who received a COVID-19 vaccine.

CDR3 loop: CASSGTRDGFYNEQFF. The CDR3 DNA reads as TGTGCCAGCAGCGGGACACGGGACGGTTTCTACAATGAGCAGTTCTTC. The J gene is TRBJ2-1, the V gene TRBV5-4; tentative D call: TRBD1 (6 bases). The V gene's germline CDR1 is SGHNT and CDR2 YYREEE (reference sequence). This CDR3 has 16 residues. V shed 4 bases and J shed 3 bases, with 17 bases lying between them.

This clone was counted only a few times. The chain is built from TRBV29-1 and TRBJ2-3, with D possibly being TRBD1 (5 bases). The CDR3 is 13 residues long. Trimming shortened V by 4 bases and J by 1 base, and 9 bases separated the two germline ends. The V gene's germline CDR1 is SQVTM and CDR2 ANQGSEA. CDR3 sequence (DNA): TGCAGCGTTGTCGCACAGGGCACAGATACGCAGTATTTT. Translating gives CSVVAQGTDTQYF.

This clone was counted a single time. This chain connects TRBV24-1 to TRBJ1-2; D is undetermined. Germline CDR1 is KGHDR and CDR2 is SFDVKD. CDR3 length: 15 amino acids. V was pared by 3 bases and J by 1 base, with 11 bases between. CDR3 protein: CATSDRRQFNYGYTF. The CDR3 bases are TGTGCCACCAGTGATAGGAGGCAGTTTAACTATGGCTACACCTTC.

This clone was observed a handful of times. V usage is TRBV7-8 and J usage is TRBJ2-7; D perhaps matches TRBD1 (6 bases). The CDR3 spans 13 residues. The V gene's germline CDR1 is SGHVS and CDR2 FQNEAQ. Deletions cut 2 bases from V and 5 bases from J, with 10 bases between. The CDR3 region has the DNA TGTGCCAGCAGCTTATACGCAGGGGACGAGCAGTACTTC. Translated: CASSLYAGDEQYF.

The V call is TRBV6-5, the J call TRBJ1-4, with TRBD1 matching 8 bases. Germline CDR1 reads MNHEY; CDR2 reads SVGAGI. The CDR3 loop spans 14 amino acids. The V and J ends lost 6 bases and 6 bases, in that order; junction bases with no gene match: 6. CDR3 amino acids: CASRPGTGYEKLFF. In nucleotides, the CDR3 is TGTGCCAGCAGGCCCGGGACAGGCTATGAAAAACTGTTTTTT.

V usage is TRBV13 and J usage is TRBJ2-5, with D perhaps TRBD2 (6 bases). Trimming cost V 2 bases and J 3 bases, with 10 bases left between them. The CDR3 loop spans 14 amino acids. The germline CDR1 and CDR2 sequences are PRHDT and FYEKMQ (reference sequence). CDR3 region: CASSLRSGEETQYF. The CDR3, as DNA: TGTGCCAGCAGCTTACGTTCGGGGGAAGAGACCCAGTACTTC. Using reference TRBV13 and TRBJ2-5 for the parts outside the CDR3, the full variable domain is AAGVIQSPRHLIKEKRETATLKCYPIPRHDTVYWYQQGPGQDPQFLISFYEKMQSDKGSIPDRFSAQQFSDYHSELNMSSLELGDSALYFCASSLRSGEETQYFGPGTRLLVL.